This TCR beta chain was sequenced for a study of shared clonotypes between healthy human individuals. A remark on this clone: Antigen specificity is unknown.

CDR3 size: 15 residues. The V and J ends lost 5 bases and 4 bases respectively, with 15 bases between them. Per the germline V gene, CDR1 is SEHNR and CDR2 is FQNEAQ (reference sequence). Whole-study findings and limits: Clonotypes not shared had lower generation probabilities than those common to all four donors. The low donor count limited represented genetic and exposure-history diversity.

Each sorted subset replicate got 200 ng genomic DNA, around 29,000 genomes. In the source study's methods: Owing to the provision of junction-only sequences devoid of quality scores by immunoSEQ, filtering differed. The data were produced by immunoSEQ multiplex PCR, yet TCRdb's version contains in-frame clones alone and is incomplete. V and J calls plus clone size are reproduced from that table; the DNA served to infer D and trimming. The data contain more than 1 million clones, about four fifths of them seen just once; the ten biggest clones take up 0.5% to 0.6%. V and J are TRBV7-9 and TRBJ1-3; D may be TRBD1 (5 bases). The source is a man between 18 and 29 years old in good health. Some clones in this sample may be carry-over from other donors' samples. Sequencing input: memory CD4+ T cells from PBMCs. Subset: CD45RA-negative fraction. CDR3 nucleotide sequence: TGTGCCAGCAGCCCGGGGGAGTCAAGGGGAAACACCATATATTTT. Protein: CASSPGESRGNTIYF. Full variable domain (missing parts from reference TRBV7-9 and TRBJ1-3): DTGVSQNPRHKITKRGQNVTFRCDPISEHNRLYWYRQTLGQGPEFLTYFQNEAQLEKSRLLSDRFSAERPKGSFSTLEIQRTEQGDSAMYLCASSPGESRGNTIYFGEGSWLTVV.